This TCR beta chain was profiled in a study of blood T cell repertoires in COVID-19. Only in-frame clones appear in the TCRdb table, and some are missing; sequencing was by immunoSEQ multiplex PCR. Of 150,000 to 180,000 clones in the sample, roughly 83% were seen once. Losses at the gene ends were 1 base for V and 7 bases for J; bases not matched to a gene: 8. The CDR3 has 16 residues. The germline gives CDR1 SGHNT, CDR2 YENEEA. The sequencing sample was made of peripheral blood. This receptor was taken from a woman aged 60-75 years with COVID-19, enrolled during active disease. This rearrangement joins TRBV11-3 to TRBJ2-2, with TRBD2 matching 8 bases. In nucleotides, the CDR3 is TGTGCCAGCAGCTTAGCCAGCGGGAGTTTTGGCGGGGAGCTGTTTTTT. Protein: CASSLASGSFGGELFF.